The source of this TCR beta chain is a study of shared clonotypes between healthy human individuals. At the level of the study: The study drew on a couple of women and a few men aged 18 to 49 as donors. Study findings and constraints: The study's rarefaction showed incomplete sorted-subset sequencing despite large depth. Across subsets, estimated richness was generally greater for naive than for memory populations. Sharing across four donors was highest in naive CD4 (roughly 5%) and lowest in memory CD8 (approximately 0.4%).

TCRdb keeps only in-frame clones here, not all; method: immunoSEQ multiplex PCR. The repertoire has over a million clones, around 78% of them found once; the top ten carry 0.61%. This clone was counted a few times. Its antigen is as yet unknown. V lost 3 bases to trimming and J lost 3 bases; unmatched junction nucleotides: 4. The germline V gene encodes CDR1 SEHNR and CDR2 FQNEAQ (reference sequence). This CDR3 has 14 amino acids. The V and J genes are TRBV7-9 and TRBJ1-1, with 7 bases matching TRBD1. The TCR comes from a man aged 18 to 29 in good health. Some clones in this sample may be carry-over from other donors' samples. The material sequenced was memory CD4+ T cells from PBMCs. Subset given: CD45RA-negative fraction. The CDR3: CASSLTGIDTEAFF. In nucleotides, the CDR3 is TGTGCCAGCAGCTTGACAGGGATTGACACTGAAGCTTTCTTT. Using reference TRBV7-9 and TRBJ1-1 for the parts outside the CDR3, the full variable domain is DTGVSQNPRHKITKRGQNVTFRCDPISEHNRLYWYRQTLGQGPEFLTYFQNEAQLEKSRLLSDRFSAERPKGSFSTLEIQRTEQGDSAMYLCASSLTGIDTEAFFGQGTRLTVV.